The rows below give T cell receptor beta chains drawn from one sample of a study of post-analysis software for immune sequencing data. One entry per CDR3 protein results from TCRdb running MiXCR on the PCR reads. The sample holds about 460,000 distinct CDR3 sequences; under 55% are singletons and the top ten take roughly an eighth. The source material was blood. These receptors came from a girl aged 5-17 years with multiple sclerosis. Both conserved end residues are part of each CDR3. Each record gives: V gene, J gene, clone size, D gene, CDR3 protein, CDR3 DNA. A D gene is named only where the DNA matches it firmly. Where a row states a size, it is once, few, many or the class of an expanded clone; other rows omit it.

TRBV5-1,TRBJ1-1,NA,TRBD1,CASSPGTGFAGTEAFF,TGCGCCAGCAGCCCCGGGACAGGGTTCGCGGGCACTGAAGCTTTCTTT
TRBV5-5,TRBJ2-1,NA,TRBD1,CASSGQGADEQFF,TGTGCCAGCAGCGGGCAGGGGGCTGATGAGCAGTTCTTC
TRBV3-1,TRBJ2-2,NA,NA,CASSAEGGEDTGELFF,TGTGCCAGCAGCGCCGAGGGAGGTGAGGACACCGGGGAGCTGTTTTTT
TRBV7-2,TRBJ2-7,NA,NA,CASSLGHRAAYEQYF,TGTGCCAGCAGCTTAGGACACAGGGCGGCCTACGAGCAGTACTTC
TRBV14,TRBJ2-5,once,NA,CASSQDPPGPQETQYF,TGTGCCAGCAGCCAAGATCCGCCGGGACCCCAAGAGACCCAGTACTTC
TRBV5-1,TRBJ2-3,NA,TRBD1,CASSLDGQGTDTQYF,TGCGCCAGCAGCTTGGACGGACAGGGAACAGATACGCAGTATTTT
TRBV7-3,TRBJ1-1,few,NA,CASSLQGRETEAFF,TGTGCCAGCAGCTTACAGGGGAGGGAAACTGAAGCTTTCTTT
TRBV28,TRBJ1-5,NA,TRBD1,CASSEAGGSSNQPQHF,TGTGCCAGCAGTGAGGCAGGGGGGTCAAGCAATCAGCCCCAGCATTTT
TRBV6-5,TRBJ1-2,NA,TRBD1,CASSYQDRVRHTF,TGTGCCAGCAGTTACCAGGACAGGGTACGGCACACCTTC
TRBV27,TRBJ2-7,NA,TRBD1,CASSIGTGVAYEQYF,TGTGCCAGCAGTATTGGGACAGGGGTGGCCTACGAGCAGTACTTC
TRBV7-2,TRBJ1-4,NA,TRBD1,CASSPRQGIAEKLFF,TGTGCCAGCAGCCCCCGACAGGGAATAGCCGAAAAACTGTTTTTT
TRBV4-1,TRBJ2-3,NA,NA,CASSLDGSSMDTQYF,TGCGCCAGCAGCCTAGATGGTAGTAGTATGGATACGCAGTATTTT
TRBV3-1,TRBJ2-3,NA,TRBD2,CASSQARGGQADTQYF,TGTGCCAGCAGCCAAGCTAGGGGAGGGCAGGCAGATACACAGTATTTT
TRBV12-5,TRBJ2-1,NA,NA,CASGEGSEQFF,TGTGCTAGTGGCGAGGGGAGTGAGCAGTTCTTC
TRBV5-1,TRBJ2-1,NA,NA,CASSLAGLTSLREQFF,TGCGCCAGCAGCTTGGCCGGGTTAACTAGCCTTCGGGAGCAGTTCTTC
TRBV5-1,TRBJ2-5,NA,TRBD1,CASSQEGGVWETQYF,TGCGCCAGCAGTCAAGAAGGGGGCGTCTGGGAGACCCAGTACTTC
TRBV7-3,TRBJ1-5,many,NA,CASSDRDSNQPQHF,TGTGCCAGCAGCGACCGGGACAGCAATCAGCCCCAGCATTTT
TRBV24-1,TRBJ1-5,NA,NA,CATSDSYNQPQHF,TGTGCCACCAGTGACAGTTACAATCAGCCCCAGCATTTT
TRBV20-1,TRBJ2-3,many,TRBD2,CSARAPGGYGTDTQYF,TGCAGTGCTAGAGCCCCGGGGGGGTATGGAACAGATACGCAGTATTTT
TRBV29-1,TRBJ2-1,few,TRBD1,CSVVPGQVLSSYNEQFF,TGCAGCGTTGTCCCGGGACAGGTGCTCAGCTCCTACAATGAGCAGTTCTTC
TRBV4-1,TRBJ2-5,few,NA,CASSQVGRGGQETQYF,TGCGCCAGCAGCCAAGTTGGGAGAGGGGGACAAGAGACCCAGTACTTC
TRBV20-1,TRBJ2-7,NA,TRBD1,CCASPGTASYEQYF,TGCTGTGCTTCCCCCGGGACAGCCTCCTACGAGCAGTACTTC
TRBV20-1,TRBJ2-7,NA,NA,CSATPNAGRYEQYF,TGCAGTGCTACCCCCAACGCGGGACGGTACGAGCAGTACTTC
TRBV24-1,TRBJ2-5,few,NA,CATSDRLQQETQYF,TGTGCCACCAGTGACAGACTCCAGCAAGAGACCCAGTACTTC
TRBV20-1,TRBJ2-7,NA,TRBD1,CSANRGTYEQYF,TGCAGTGCTAACAGGGGGACCTACGAGCAGTACTTC
TRBV7-2,TRBJ2-2,NA,TRBD2,CASRFQSGRGTGELFF,TGTGCCAGCAGATTCCAGAGCGGGAGAGGTACCGGGGAGCTGTTTTTT
TRBV4-1,TRBJ2-1,once,TRBD2,CASSQGGSGMRGNEQFF,TGCGCCAGCAGCCAAGGCGGTAGCGGGATGAGGGGCAATGAGCAGTTCTTC
TRBV5-1,TRBJ2-5,NA,TRBD1,CASSQDRGDQETQYF,TGCGCCAGCAGCCAGGACAGGGGGGACCAAGAGACCCAGTACTTC
TRBV20-1,TRBJ2-1,NA,NA,CSAPSFAKEQFF,TGCAGTGCCCCGTCTTTCGCCAAGGAGCAGTTCTTC
TRBV5-6,TRBJ2-5,NA,TRBD1,CASSYGQGQKETQYF,TGTGCCAGCAGCTACGGACAGGGGCAGAAAGAGACCCAGTACTTC
TRBV4-1,TRBJ2-7,NA,TRBD2,CASSQASGRQDYEQYF,TGCGCCAGCAGCCAGGCTAGCGGGAGGCAAGATTACGAGCAGTACTTC
TRBV20-1,TRBJ1-5,NA,NA,CSASVAGRGNQPQHF,TGCAGTGCTAGTGTGGCAGGGAGGGGCAATCAGCCCCAGCATTTT
TRBV6-6,TRBJ2-1,few,TRBD2,CASSPVTSGSSNEQFF,TGTGCCAGTTCCCCCGTGACTAGCGGGAGCTCGAATGAGCAGTTCTTC
TRBV6-6,TRBJ2-3,few,NA,CALGTPGADTQYF,TGTGCCTTGGGGACCCCAGGGGCAGATACGCAGTATTTT
TRBV29-1,TRBJ1-2,few,NA,CSVAGVPQNGYTF,TGCAGCGTTGCCGGGGTTCCCCAGAATGGCTACACCTTC
TRBV10-3,TRBJ2-3,few,TRBD1,CAIGATGTGSTDTQYF,TGTGCCATCGGAGCCACCGGGACAGGGAGCACAGATACGCAGTATTTT
TRBV6-6,TRBJ2-3,NA,NA,CASSRDMVADTQYF,TGTGCCAGCAGCAGGGACATGGTCGCAGATACGCAGTATTTT
TRBV28,TRBJ1-6,NA,NA,CASSLRGAGNSPLHF,TGTGCCAGCAGTTTGCGGGGGGCGGGAAATTCACCCCTCCACTTT
TRBV12-3/TRBV12-4,TRBJ2-5,few,TRBD2,CASSPGTRRKTQYF,TGTGCCAGCAGTCCTGGGACTAGAAGGAAGACCCAGTACTTC
TRBV4-1,TRBJ2-3,NA,TRBD2,CASSPPSGRADTQYF,TGCGCCAGCAGCCCCCCTAGCGGGAGGGCGGATACGCAGTATTTT
TRBV20-1,TRBJ2-3,NA,NA,CSARGNTDTQYF,TGCAGTGCTCGGGGGAACACAGATACGCAGTATTTT
TRBV11-2,TRBJ1-4,NA,NA,CASSFEQVNEKLFF,TGTGCCAGCAGCTTCGAACAGGTTAATGAAAAACTGTTTTTT
TRBV4-2,TRBJ2-7,NA,TRBD2,CASSQVVLAGDEQYF,TGTGCCAGCAGCCAAGTAGTACTAGCGGGAGACGAGCAGTACTTC
TRBV7-9,TRBJ1-1,NA,TRBD1,CASSASDRGVPEAFF,TGTGCCAGCAGCGCCTCGGACAGGGGTGTACCTGAAGCTTTCTTT
TRBV4-1,TRBJ2-3,NA,NA,CASSQDPPSLAQYF,TGCGCCAGCAGCCAAGATCCCCCTAGTCTCGCGCAGTATTTT
TRBV28,TRBJ2-7,once,NA,CANKGVNYEQYF,TGTGCCAACAAAGGAGTAAACTACGAGCAGTACTTC
TRBV7-9,TRBJ2-1,once,TRBD2,CATGLAGWNEQFF,TGTGCCACCGGACTAGCGGGCTGGAATGAGCAGTTCTTC
TRBV7-2,TRBJ2-5,once,TRBD2,CASSLEVRPSGGETQYF,TGTGCCAGCAGCTTAGAGGTTAGGCCTAGCGGAGGGGAGACCCAGTACTTC
TRBV4-1,TRBJ2-1,NA,NA,CASSQGRGSSGDEQFF,TGCGCCAGCAGCCAAGGGAGAGGATCCAGTGGGGATGAGCAGTTCTTC
TRBV4-3,TRBJ2-3,NA,NA,CASSHEEGTDTQYF,TGCGCCAGCAGCCACGAGGAGGGCACAGATACGCAGTATTTT
TRBV24-1,TRBJ2-3,NA,NA,CATSDSGQRTDTQYF,TGTGCCACCAGTGATTCCGGGCAGCGCACAGATACGCAGTATTTT
TRBV4-1,TRBJ2-3,NA,TRBD1,CASSQVRGRSIGTDTQYF,TGCGCCAGCAGCCAAGTCAGGGGGCGATCGATTGGCACAGATACGCAGTATTTT